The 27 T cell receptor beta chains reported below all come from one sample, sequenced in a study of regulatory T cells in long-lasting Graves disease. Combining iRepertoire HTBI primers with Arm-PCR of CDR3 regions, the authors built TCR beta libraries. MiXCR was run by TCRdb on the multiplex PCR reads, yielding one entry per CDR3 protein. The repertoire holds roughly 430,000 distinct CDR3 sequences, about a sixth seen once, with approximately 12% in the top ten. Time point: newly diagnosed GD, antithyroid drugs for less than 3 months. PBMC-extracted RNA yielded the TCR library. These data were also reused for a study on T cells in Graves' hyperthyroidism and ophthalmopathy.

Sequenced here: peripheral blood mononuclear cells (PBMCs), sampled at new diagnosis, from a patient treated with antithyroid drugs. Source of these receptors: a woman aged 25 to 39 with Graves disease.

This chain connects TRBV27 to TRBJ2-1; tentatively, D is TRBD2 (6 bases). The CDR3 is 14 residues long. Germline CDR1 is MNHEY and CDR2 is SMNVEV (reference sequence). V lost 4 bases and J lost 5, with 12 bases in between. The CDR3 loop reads CASSWGGFDNEQFF. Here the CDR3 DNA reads TGTGCCAGCAGTTGGGGAGGTTTCGACAATGAGCAGTTCTTC.

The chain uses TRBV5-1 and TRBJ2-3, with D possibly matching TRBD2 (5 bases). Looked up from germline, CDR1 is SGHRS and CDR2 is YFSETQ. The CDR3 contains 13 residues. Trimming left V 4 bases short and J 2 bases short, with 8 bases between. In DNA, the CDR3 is TGCGCCAGCAGCCGGGGATCCACAGATACGCAGTATTTT. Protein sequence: CASSRGSTDTQYF.

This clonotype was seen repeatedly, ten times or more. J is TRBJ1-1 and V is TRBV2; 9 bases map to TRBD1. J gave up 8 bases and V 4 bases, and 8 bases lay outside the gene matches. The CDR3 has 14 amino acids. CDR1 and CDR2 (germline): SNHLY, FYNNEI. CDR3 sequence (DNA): TGTGCCAGCAGTGGCCGGAGCGGACAGGGGGAAGCTTTCTTT. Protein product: CASSGRSGQGEAFF.

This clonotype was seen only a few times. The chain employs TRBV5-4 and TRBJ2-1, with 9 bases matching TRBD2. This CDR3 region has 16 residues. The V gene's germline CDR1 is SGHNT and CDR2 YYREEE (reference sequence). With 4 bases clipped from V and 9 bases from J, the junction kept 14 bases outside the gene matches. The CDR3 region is CASSRVAGAVDSEQFF. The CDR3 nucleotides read TGTGCCAGCAGCCGGGTAGCGGGAGCCGTAGACAGTGAGCAGTTCTTC. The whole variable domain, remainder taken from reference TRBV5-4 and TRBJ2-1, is ETGVTQSPTHLIKTRGQQVTLRCSSQSGHNTVSWYQQALGQGPQFIFQYYREEENGRGNFPPRFSGLQFPNYSSELNVNALELDDSALYLCASSRVAGAVDSEQFFGPGTRLTVL.

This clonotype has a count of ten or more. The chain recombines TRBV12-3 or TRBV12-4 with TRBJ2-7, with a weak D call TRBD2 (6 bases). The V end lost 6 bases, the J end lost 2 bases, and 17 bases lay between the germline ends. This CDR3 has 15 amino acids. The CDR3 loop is CASRPGVAETYEQYF. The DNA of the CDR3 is TGTGCCAGCAGGCCGGGGGTAGCGGAGACCTACGAGCAGTACTTC.

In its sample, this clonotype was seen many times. The CDR3 reads CASSFGDSTYEQYF. Here the CDR3 DNA reads TGTGCCAGCAGTTTCGGTGACAGCACCTACGAGCAGTACTTC. J is TRBJ2-7 and V is TRBV27, with D possibly matching TRBD1 (5 bases). Trimming stripped 3 bases from V and 2 bases from J, with 11 bases between. The CDR3 is 14 amino acids. Germline V gene sequence: CDR1 MNHEY, CDR2 SMNVEV (reference sequence).

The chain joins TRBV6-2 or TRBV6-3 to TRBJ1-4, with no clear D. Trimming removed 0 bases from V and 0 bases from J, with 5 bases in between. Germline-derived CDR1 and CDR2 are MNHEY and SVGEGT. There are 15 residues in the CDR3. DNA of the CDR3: TGTGCCAGCAGTTACTCAAGATCAACTAATGAAAAACTGTTTTTT. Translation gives CASSYSRSTNEKLFF.

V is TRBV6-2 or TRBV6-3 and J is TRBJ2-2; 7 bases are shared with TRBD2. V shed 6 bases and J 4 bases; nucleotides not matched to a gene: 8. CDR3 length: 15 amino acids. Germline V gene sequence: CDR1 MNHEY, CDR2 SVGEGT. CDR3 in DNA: TGTGCCAGCAGGACGGGGGGAACGGTCACCGGGGAGCTGTTTTTT. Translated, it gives CASRTGGTVTGELFF.

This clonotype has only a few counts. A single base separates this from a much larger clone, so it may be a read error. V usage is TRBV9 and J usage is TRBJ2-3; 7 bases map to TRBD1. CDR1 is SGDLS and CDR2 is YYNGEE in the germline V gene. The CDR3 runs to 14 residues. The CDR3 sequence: CASSVTWGTDMQYF. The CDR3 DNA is TGTGCCAGCAGCGTGACTTGGGGGACAGATATGCAGTATTTT.

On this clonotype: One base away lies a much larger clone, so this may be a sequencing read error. CDR3 protein: CASTGPSRRLFF. CDR3 coding DNA: TGTGCCAGCACGGGCCCTAGCAGGAGACTGTTCTTC. The chain links TRBV2 to TRBJ2-1; tentatively, D is TRBD2 (5 bases). The ends were cut back, 7 bases at V and 15 bases at J, with 19 bases in the middle. CDR1 SNHLY and CDR2 FYNNEI come from the germline V gene. The CDR3 has 12 residues.

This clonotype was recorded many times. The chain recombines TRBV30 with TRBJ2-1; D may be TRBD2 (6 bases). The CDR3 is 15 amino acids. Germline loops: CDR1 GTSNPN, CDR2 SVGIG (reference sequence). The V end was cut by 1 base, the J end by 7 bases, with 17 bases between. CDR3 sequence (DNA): TGTGCCTGGAGTGGGGGAGGTTTGGTAAATAATGAGCAGTTCTTC. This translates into CAWSGGGLVNNEQFF.

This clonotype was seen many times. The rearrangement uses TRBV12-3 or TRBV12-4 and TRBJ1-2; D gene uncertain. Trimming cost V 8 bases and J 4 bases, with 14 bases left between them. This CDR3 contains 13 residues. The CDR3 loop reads CASRPGQAYGYTF. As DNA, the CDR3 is TGTGCCAGCCGCCCCGGGCAGGCCTATGGCTACACCTTC.

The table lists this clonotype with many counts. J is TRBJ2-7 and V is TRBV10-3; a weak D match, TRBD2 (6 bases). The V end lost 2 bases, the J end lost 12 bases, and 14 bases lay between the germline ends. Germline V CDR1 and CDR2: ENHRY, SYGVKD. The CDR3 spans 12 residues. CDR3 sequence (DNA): TGTGCCATCAGTGAGGCGGGGACTTCACGGTACTTC. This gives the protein CAISEAGTSRYF.

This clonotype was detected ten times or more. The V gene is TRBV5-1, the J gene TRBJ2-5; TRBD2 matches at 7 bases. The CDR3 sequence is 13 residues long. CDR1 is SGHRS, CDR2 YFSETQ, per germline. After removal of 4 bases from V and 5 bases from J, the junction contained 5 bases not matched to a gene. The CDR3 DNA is TGCGCCAGCAGCCCGGACGGGAGGGAGACCCAGTACTTC. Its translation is CASSPDGRETQYF.

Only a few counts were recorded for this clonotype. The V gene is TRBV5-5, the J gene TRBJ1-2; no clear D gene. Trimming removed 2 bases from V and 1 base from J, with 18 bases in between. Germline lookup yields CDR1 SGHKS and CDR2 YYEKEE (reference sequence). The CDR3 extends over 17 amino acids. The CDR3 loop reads CASSFSTIPAINYGYTF. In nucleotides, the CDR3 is TGTGCCAGCAGCTTTTCGACCATCCCCGCAATTAACTATGGCTACACCTTC.

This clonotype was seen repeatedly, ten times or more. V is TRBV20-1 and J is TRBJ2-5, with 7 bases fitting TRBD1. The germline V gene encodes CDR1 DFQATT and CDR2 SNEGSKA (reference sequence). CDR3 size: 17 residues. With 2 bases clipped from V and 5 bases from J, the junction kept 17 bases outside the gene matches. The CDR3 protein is CSARTNPGQRSGETQYF. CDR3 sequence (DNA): TGCAGTGCTAGAACCAACCCGGGACAGCGATCTGGGGAGACCCAGTACTTC.

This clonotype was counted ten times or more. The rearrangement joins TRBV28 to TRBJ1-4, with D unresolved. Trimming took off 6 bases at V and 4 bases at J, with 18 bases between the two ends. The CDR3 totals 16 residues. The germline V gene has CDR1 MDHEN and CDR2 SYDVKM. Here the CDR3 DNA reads TGTGCCAGCAGCCTCAACGCCCGGGGAGGTAATGAAAAACTGTTTTTT. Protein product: CASSLNARGGNEKLFF.

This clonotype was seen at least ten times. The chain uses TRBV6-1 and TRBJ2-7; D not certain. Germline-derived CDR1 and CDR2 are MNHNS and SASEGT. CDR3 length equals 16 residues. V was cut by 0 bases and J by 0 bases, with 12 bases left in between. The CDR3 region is CASSEAAWEGSYEQYF. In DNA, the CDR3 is TGTGCCAGCAGTGAAGCGGCGTGGGAAGGCTCCTACGAGCAGTACTTC.

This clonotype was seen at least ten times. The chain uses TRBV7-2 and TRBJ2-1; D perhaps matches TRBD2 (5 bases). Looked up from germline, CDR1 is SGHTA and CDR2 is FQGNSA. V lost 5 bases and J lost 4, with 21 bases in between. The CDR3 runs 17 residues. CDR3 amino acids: CASSLVGRRSNYNEQFF. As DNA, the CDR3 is TGTGCCAGCAGCCTCGTGGGGAGAAGGTCCAATTACAATGAGCAGTTCTTC.

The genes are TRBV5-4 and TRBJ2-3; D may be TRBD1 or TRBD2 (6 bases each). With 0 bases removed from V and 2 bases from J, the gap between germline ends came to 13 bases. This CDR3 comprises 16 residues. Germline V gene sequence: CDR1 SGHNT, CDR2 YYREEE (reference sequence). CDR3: CASSLARGRNTDTQYF. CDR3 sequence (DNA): TGTGCCAGCAGCTTGGCCCGGGGGCGGAACACAGATACGCAGTATTTT. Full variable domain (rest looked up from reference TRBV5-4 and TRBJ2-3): ETGVTQSPTHLIKTRGQQVTLRCSSQSGHNTVSWYQQALGQGPQFIFQYYREEENGRGNFPPRFSGLQFPNYSSELNVNALELDDSALYLCASSLARGRNTDTQYFGPGTRLTVL.

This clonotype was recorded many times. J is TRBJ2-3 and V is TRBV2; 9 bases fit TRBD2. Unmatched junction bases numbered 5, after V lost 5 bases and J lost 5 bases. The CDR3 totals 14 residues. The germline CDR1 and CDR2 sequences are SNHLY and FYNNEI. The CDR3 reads CASSRTSAGDTQYF. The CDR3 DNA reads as TGTGCCAGCAGTCGGACTAGCGCTGGAGATACGCAGTATTTT.

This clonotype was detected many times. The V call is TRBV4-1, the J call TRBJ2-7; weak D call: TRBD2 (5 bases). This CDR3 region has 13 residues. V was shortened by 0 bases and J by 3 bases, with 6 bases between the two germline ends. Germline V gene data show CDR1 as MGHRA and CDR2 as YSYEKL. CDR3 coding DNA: TGCGCCAGCAGCCAAGAGAGGGTCTACGAGCAGTACTTC. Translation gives CASSQERVYEQYF.

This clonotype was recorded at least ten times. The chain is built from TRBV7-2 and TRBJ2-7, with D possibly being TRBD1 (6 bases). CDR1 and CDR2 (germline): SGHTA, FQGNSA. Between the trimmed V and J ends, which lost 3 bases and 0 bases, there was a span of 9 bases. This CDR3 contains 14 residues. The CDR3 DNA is TGTGCCAGCAGCTTGGACAGTAGCTCCTACGAGCAGTACTTC. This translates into CASSLDSSSYEQYF.

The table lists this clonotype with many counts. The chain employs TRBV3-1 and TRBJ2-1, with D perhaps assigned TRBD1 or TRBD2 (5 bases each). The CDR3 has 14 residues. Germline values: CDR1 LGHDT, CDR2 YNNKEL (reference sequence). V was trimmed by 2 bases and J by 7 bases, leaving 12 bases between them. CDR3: CASSQYGTGNEQFF. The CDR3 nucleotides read TGTGCCAGCAGCCAATACGGGACGGGGAATGAGCAGTTCTTC.

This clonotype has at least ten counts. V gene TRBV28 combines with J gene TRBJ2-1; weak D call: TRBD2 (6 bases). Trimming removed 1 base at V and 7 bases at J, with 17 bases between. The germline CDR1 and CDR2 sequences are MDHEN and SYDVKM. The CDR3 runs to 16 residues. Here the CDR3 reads CASSLSSPGEGNEQFF. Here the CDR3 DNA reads TGTGCCAGCAGTTTATCCTCTCCGGGAGAGGGAAATGAGCAGTTCTTC.

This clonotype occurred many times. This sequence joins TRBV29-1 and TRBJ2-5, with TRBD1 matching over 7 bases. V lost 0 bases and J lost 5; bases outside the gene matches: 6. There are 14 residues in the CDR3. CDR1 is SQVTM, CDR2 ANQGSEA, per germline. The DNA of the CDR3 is TGCAGCGTTGAAGATCTAGGGGGCCAGGAGACCCAGTACTTC. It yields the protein CSVEDLGGQETQYF.

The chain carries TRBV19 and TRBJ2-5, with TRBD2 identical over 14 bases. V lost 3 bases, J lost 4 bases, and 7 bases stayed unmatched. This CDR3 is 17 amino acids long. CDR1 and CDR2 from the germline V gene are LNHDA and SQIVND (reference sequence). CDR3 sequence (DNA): TGTGCCAGTAGTATCTTAGGGACTAGCGGGAGCGGAGAGACCCAGTACTTC. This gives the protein CASSILGTSGSGETQYF.